This T cell receptor beta chain was documented in a study of shared clonotypes between healthy human individuals. CDR3 length equals 22 residues. Every donor, a Caucasian adult, lived in Nashville, Tennessee. The study's findings and limits: It was the non-shared clonotypes that had lower generation probabilities than clonotypes shared by all four donors. Owing to a small donor count, the genetic and exposure-history diversity represented was limited.

Deep-level settings were used for running the assay. The assay was immunoSEQ multiplex PCR, and TCRdb's table has in-frame clones only and misses some. The repertoire holds approximately 250,000 clones, with about 69% as singletons. This clone was recorded once. The antigen remains unidentified. The genes are TRBV12-2 and TRBJ2-6; the table's D call, TRBD1, was not checked against the DNA. TRBV12-2 corresponds to a pseudogene. The sequencing input was memory CD4+ T cells sorted from blood. Regarding subset: CD45RA-negative fraction. This receptor was identified in a man between 25 and 39 years old in good health. CDR3 DNA: TGTGCAAGTCGCCATCGCCACCCTACCCGTGGACAGGAGACCTCTGGGGCCAACGTCCTGACTTTC. Its protein is CASRHRHPTRGQETSGANVLTF.